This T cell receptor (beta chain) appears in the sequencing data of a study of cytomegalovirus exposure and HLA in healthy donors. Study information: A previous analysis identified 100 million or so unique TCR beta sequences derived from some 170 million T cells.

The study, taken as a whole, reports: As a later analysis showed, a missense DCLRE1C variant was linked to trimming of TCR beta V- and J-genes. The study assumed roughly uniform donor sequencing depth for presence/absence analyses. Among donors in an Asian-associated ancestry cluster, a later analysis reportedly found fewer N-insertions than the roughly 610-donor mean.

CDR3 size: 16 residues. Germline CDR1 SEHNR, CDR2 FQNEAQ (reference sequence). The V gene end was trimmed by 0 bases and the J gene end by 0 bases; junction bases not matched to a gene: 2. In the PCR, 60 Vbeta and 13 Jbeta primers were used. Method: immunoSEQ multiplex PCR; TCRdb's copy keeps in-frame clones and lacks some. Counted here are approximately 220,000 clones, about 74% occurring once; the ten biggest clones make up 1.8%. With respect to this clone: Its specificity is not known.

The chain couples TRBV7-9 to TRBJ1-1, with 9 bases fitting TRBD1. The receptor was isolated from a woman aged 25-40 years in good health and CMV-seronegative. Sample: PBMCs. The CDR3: CASSLAGQGLNTEAFF. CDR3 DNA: TGTGCCAGCAGCTTAGCTGGACAGGGGTTGAACACTGAAGCTTTCTTT.